This T cell receptor (beta chain) is drawn from a study of T-cell memory formation after mild COVID-19 (dated by TCRdb to the early 2020s). In the study overall: TCR sequence clusters from the two donors were found to be largely donor specific. In two donors, T-cell clones that expanded and contracted after mild COVID-19 were followed by sequencing TCRalpha and TCRbeta repertoires longitudinally. Two young, previously healthy adult volunteers, one female and one male, were included in the cohort. The full study reports these points: Contracting CD4+ clones appeared mostly in the CM and EM memory subsets, whereas CD8+ clones were enriched in EMRA. From day 15 to 85, contracting clones showed balanced CD4/CD8 phenotypes, whereas a second wave of clones that expanded from day 15 to 37 leaned towards CD4+. The detection of some responding clones in pre-infection memory suggests that pre-existing cross-reactive memory T cells joined the SARS-CoV-2 response. Only two mild cases were covered by the study, and larger cohorts that include severe cases with pre-infection samples were considered necessary. Whether the second-wave clones peaking on day 37 were SARS-CoV-2 specific was not confirmed.

Ficoll-Paque density gradient centrifugation was the method used to isolate PBMCs. The CDR3 measures 17 amino acids from cysteine to phenylalanine. CDR3 DNA only is kept here, 51 bases in frame from base 1. V and J are trimmed by 5 bases and 4 bases, and the gene matches miss 11 bases of the junction. According to the germline V gene, CDR1 reads SGHTA and CDR2 reads FQGNSA. On this clonotype: Its binding antigen is unknown. Base quality data are lacking; no much larger clone is found one base away.

The data were produced on an Illumina NovaSeq 6000. TCRalpha and TCRbeta cDNA libraries were constructed by 5'RACE with constant-segment primers, with sample barcodes and unique molecular identifiers being introduced. Trizol reagent was used to extract RNA from every sample. Library amplification was performed in two PCR steps, and a second sample barcode and Illumina TruSeq adapters were introduced in the second step. Sequencing of the libraries was done on an Illumina NovaSeq, producing 2 x 150 bp paired-end reads. As for how the authors treated the data: Reads were demultiplexed and collapsed into UMI-guided consensus sequences with migec v1.2.7. With mixcr v2.1.11, UMI consensuses were aligned to TRA and TRB V and J templates and assembled into clonotypes. A clonotype was counted as expanded or contracted only when both edgeR and NoisET called the clonotype significant, with the noise models trained on biological replicates. For edgeR calls, the cutoffs were a false discovery rate-adjusted p below 0.01 and a log2 fold-change threshold of 1. PCA with hierarchical clustering of max-normalized trajectories of the 1000 most abundant clonotypes was used as exploratory dynamics analysis. Each responding clone was given a CD4 or CD8 phenotype based on the CD4+ and CD8+ repertoires, which had been sequenced separately. TCRdb passed the public sequencing reads through fastp at Q25 and MiXCR, retaining productive beta sequences. Each CDR3 protein appears once, grouped with its most common genes and DNA. The V and J calls here are based on TCRdb, not the publication. The sample table records 560,000 or so distinct CDR3 sequences; around a sixth of these occur just once. Clones ranked in the top ten supply roughly 8% of the sample.

The sequence links TRBV7-2 to TRBJ2-3; 11 bases in the middle match TRBD2. The TCR was taken from an adult woman who had mild COVID-19 (a few samples of this study predate the infection). The sample titles of this study are shuffled in the database, so cell type and time point are left out; the donor was told from shared clones. What was sequenced was PBMCs or a T cell subset sorted from them (not recorded which). The nucleotide sequence is given as TGTGCCAGCAGCCTAGTCACTAGCGGGAGTTCCCCAGATACGCAGTATTTT. It codes for CASSLVTSGSSPDTQYF. Reference TRBV7-2 and TRBJ2-3 genes cover what lies past the CDR3, so the full variable domain is GAGVSQSPSNKVTEKGKDVELRCDPISGHTALYWYRQSLGQGLEFLIYFQGNSAPDKSGLPSDRFSAERTGGSVSTLTIQRTQQEDSAVYLCASSLVTSGSSPDTQYFGPGTRLTVL.